Detailed here is one T cell receptor (beta chain). The method was immunoSEQ multiplex PCR; TCRdb's version includes in-frame clones alone and lacks a portion of them. The data show some 140,000 clones, 88% seen once. This specimen comes from a study of control samples from healthy donors and cancer patients. Trimming left V 4 bases short and J 7 bases short, with 15 bases between. This CDR3 has 14 amino acids. The germline V gene encodes CDR1 SGHDT and CDR2 YYEEEE. The chain has TRBV5-6 and TRBJ1-5; no clear D. The sequenced sample was blood. The clonotype comes from a woman aged 30 to 39 in good health. The CDR3 bases are TGTGCCAGCAGCCTAAGATCCTCGGTACAGCCCCAGCATTTT. Amino acids: CASSLRSSVQPQHF.